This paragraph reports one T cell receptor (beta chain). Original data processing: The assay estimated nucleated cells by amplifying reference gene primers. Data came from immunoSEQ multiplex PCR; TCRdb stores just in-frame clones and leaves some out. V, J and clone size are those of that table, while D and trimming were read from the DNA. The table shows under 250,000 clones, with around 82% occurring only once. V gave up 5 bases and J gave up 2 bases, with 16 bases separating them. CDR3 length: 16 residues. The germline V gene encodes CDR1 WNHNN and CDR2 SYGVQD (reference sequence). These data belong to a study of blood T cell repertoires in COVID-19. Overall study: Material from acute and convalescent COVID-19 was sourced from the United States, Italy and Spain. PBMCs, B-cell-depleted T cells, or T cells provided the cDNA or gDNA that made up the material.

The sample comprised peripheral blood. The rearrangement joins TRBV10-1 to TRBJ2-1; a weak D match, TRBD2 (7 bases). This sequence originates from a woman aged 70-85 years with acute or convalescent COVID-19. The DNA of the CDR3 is TGCGCCAGCAGTCAAGTGGGGGCGGGAGCCTACAATGAGCAGTTCTTC. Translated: CASSQVGAGAYNEQFF.